The sequence of this T cell receptor (beta chain) was determined in a study of T cells after yellow fever vaccination. Between the trimmed V and J ends, which lost 6 bases and 1 base, there was a span of 6 bases. Germline CDR1 and CDR2: MNHEY and SVGEGT. The CDR3 length is 13 residues. TCRdb re-called the 5' RACE reads through MiXCR, storing one row per CDR3 protein. The sample includes some 320,000 distinct CDR3 sequences, roughly 9% of them seen just once. This rearrangement joins TRBV6-2 or TRBV6-3 to TRBJ2-2; no firm D call. The sample consisted of CD4+ T cells sorted from PBMCs, taken 5 days after the yellow fever booster vaccination. This TCR derives from a man aged 18 to 35 who received the YFV17D yellow fever vaccine. The CDR3 bases are TGTGCCAGCAGGGCCCTGAACACCGGGGAGCTGTTTTTT. Translated, it gives CASRALNTGELFF.